The rows below give T cell receptor beta chains drawn from one sample of a study of cytomegalovirus exposure and HLA in healthy donors. Assay: immunoSEQ multiplex PCR; the TCRdb copy retains only in-frame clones and omits some. The sample lists roughly 150,000 clones, 81% occurring once. What was sequenced was PBMCs. These receptor sequences come from a man aged 45 to 65 in good health and CMV-seropositive. Both conserved end residues are part of each CDR3. A D gene is named only where the DNA matches it firmly. Expanded clones get a size class; other rows say once, few or many, or leave the size out.

j_call d_call clone_size v_call cdr3_nt cdr3_aa
TRBJ2-5 NA NA TRBV2 TGTGCCAGCAGTGTATGGCTTCAAGAGACCCAGTACTTC CASSVWLQETQYF
TRBJ2-7 NA NA TRBV28 TGTGCCAGCAGTTTAGAGCAGACTCAATTCCAGTACTTC CASSLEQTQFQYF
TRBJ2-7 TRBD1 NA TRBV28 TGTGCCAGCAGTTTGGGACAGCAGTACGAGCAGTACTTC CASSLGQQYEQYF
TRBJ2-1 TRBD1 NA TRBV2 TGTGCCAGCAGGGCCGACAGGGGATCGATCTATGAGCAGTTCTTC CASRADRGSIYEQFF
TRBJ1-1 TRBD1 NA TRBV7-9 TGTGCCAGCAGCTCTTGGGACAGGGAAACTGAAGCTTTCTTT CASSSWDRETEAFF
TRBJ1-2 TRBD1 few TRBV7-6 TGTGCCAGCAGCTTGGGACAGGACTATGGCTACACCTTC CASSLGQDYGYTF
TRBJ1-1 TRBD1 NA TRBV5-6 TGTGCCAGCAGCTCGGGACAGCGGAACACTGAAGCTTTCTTT CASSSGQRNTEAFF
TRBJ2-5 NA once TRBV5-1 TGCGCCAGCAGCTTGGCCAATCAGGGGGGCGAGACCCAGTACTTC CASSLANQGGETQYF
TRBJ1-6 NA NA TRBV28 TGTGCCAGCAGTTTTGGAGGCCCGCCCAATTCACCCCTCCACTTT CASSFGGPPNSPLHF
TRBJ2-7 TRBD1 NA TRBV19 TGTGCCAGTAGTAGGACCGGGACAGGGGAAATCTACGAGCAGTACTTC CASSRTGTGEIYEQYF
TRBJ2-1 TRBD1 NA TRBV5-4 TGTGCCAGCAGCTTAGGACGAGGGACAGGGGCGACTTATGAGCAGTTCTTC CASSLGRGTGATYEQFF
TRBJ1-1 NA once TRBV7-3 TGTGCCAGCAGCCCAGGGTACGGTGGTGAAGCTTTCTTT CASSPGYGGEAFF
TRBJ2-2 NA NA TRBV11-3 TGCGCCAGCAGCTTCGCTAGCGTTACGAACACCGGGGAGCTGTTTTTT CASSFASVTNTGELFF
TRBJ1-1 TRBD1 NA TRBV15 TGTGCCACCAGCAGAGAAGGACAGGGCGGCGCTGAAGCTTTCTTT CATSREGQGGAEAFF
TRBJ1-2 TRBD1 NA TRBV4-3 TGCGCCAGCAGCCAAGATCTAAAGGCAGGGGGCGAAGCCTATGGCTACACCTTC CASSQDLKAGGEAYGYTF
TRBJ2-5 NA NA TRBV9 TGTGCCAGCAGTCGTCCCCCCCAAGAGACCCAGTACTTC CASSRPPQETQYF
TRBJ2-5 NA NA TRBV12-2 TGTGCAAGTCGCTTAGTCCCCCCAGAAAAGGAGACCCAGTACTTC CASRLVPPEKETQYF
TRBJ1-2 NA NA TRBV7-9 TGTGCCAGCAGCCAGACAGCGTCCGCCTATGGCTACACCTTC CASSQTASAYGYTF
TRBJ2-1 TRBD2 NA TRBV7-3 TGTGCCAGCAGCTTAACGGGGGGGGTCTCCTACAATGAGCAGTTCTTC CASSLTGGVSYNEQFF
TRBJ2-2 NA NA TRBV4-1 TGCGCCAGCAGCCAGGGACACCCGGCGCTGGAGCTGTTTTTT CASSQGHPALELFF
TRBJ1-1 NA few TRBV25-1 TGTGCCAGCAGTGACCCGAGGGCGGGGAACACTGAAGCTTTCTTT CASSDPRAGNTEAFF
TRBJ1-1 NA NA TRBV7-9 TGTGCCAGCGCGGCGGGGAGGACTGAAGCTTTCTTT CASAAGRTEAFF
TRBJ1-1 TRBD1 NA TRBV9 TGTGCCAGCAGCGGTGGGGACAGGGGGATTGAAGCTTTCTTT CASSGGDRGIEAFF
TRBJ2-1 TRBD2 NA TRBV2 TGTGCCAGCAATCGGGACTACAACAATGAGCAGTTCTTC CASNRDYNNEQFF
TRBJ2-3 TRBD1 NA TRBV6-1 TGTGCCAGCAGATGGACAGGTGGGACAGATACGCAGTATTTT CASRWTGGTDTQYF
TRBJ2-3 NA NA TRBV11-2 TGTGCCAGCAGCTTAGATCTCGGAGGGGCAGATACGCAGTATTTT CASSLDLGGADTQYF
TRBJ2-5 NA NA TRBV25-1 TGTGCCGCCGGGACATTCAACACCCAGTACTTC CAAGTFNTQYF
TRBJ1-1 NA NA TRBV19 TGTGCCAGTAGCCCCCAAGGCGCAGGGGCGGTCAACACTGAAGCTTTCTTT CASSPQGAGAVNTEAFF
TRBJ2-5 TRBD2 NA TRBV9 TGTGCCAGCAGCGTAGCGGGGGGGGCTGAGACCCAGTACTTC CASSVAGGAETQYF
TRBJ2-1 NA NA TRBV28 TGTGCCAGCACCCCGTCAGGCAGCTCCTACAATGAGCAGTTCTTC CASTPSGSSYNEQFF
TRBJ2-1 NA NA TRBV18 TGTGCCAGCTCACCCAGGGAGGAGAATGAGCAGTTCTTC CASSPREENEQFF
TRBJ2-3 TRBD1 NA TRBV11-2 TGTGCCAGCCAGCTATGGACAGGGTCAGATACGCAGTATTTT CASQLWTGSDTQYF
TRBJ2-7 TRBD2 NA TRBV5-1 TGCGCCAGCAGCTTGGAAACCGGGACTAGCGGGAGCTCCTACGAGCAGTACTTC CASSLETGTSGSSYEQYF